This entry concerns a single T cell receptor (beta chain). This record belongs to a study of blood T cell repertoires in COVID-19. Clones were read by immunoSEQ multiplex PCR, and TCRdb kept only the in-frame ones, dropping some. Of about 80,000 clones in the sample, around 83% were seen once. Germline CDR1 MNHEY, CDR2 SVGAGI. The V end was cut by 3 bases, the J end by 10 bases, with 16 bases between. CDR3 length equals 13 residues. This clonotype originated in a human donor in a cohort sampled during active COVID-19. The chain uses TRBV6-5 and TRBJ2-7; tentatively, D is TRBD2 (5 bases). The source material was peripheral blood. CDR3 residues: CASSYRHEGFQYF. The CDR3 DNA reads TGTGCCAGCAGTTATCGCCATGAGGGATTCCAGTACTTC.